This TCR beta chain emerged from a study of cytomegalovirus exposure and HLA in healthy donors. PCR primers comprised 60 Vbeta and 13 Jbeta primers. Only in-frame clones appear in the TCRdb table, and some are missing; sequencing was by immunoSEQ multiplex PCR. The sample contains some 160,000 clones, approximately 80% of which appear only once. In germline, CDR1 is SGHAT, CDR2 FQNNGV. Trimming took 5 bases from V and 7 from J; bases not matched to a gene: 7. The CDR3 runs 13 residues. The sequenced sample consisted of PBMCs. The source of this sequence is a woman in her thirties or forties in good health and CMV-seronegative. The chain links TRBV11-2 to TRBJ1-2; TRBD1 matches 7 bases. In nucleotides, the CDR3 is TGTGCCAGCAGCCCGGGGACAGTGGGTGGCTACACCTTC. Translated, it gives CASSPGTVGGYTF.